Sequencing of this T cell receptor (beta chain) was carried out in a study of cytomegalovirus exposure and HLA in healthy donors. Primers: 60 Vbeta forward and 13 Jbeta reverse. This table comes from immunoSEQ multiplex PCR, and its TCRdb copy is limited to in-frame clones, with some not included. The table records around 150,000 clones, approximately 79% of them present only once. This CDR3 region has 13 residues. Trimming stripped 2 bases from V and 2 bases from J, with 6 bases between. From germline, CDR1 is MDHEN and CDR2 SYDVKM. Sequenced input: PBMCs. The TCR comes from a man in his forties or fifties in good health and CMV-seropositive. The gene calls are TRBV28 and TRBJ1-2; D is unresolved. CDR3: CASSLVQNYGYTF. The CDR3 bases are TGTGCCAGCAGTTTAGTACAGAACTATGGCTACACCTTC.